The rows below give T cell receptor beta chains drawn from one sample of a study of T cells in narcolepsy. The repertoire was sequenced with immunoSEQ multiplex PCR; TCRdb's copy has only in-frame clones and lacks some. The repertoire includes 20,000 to 30,000 clones, roughly 85% of them detected once, and about 10% sits in the top ten. Sequenced material: memory (CD45RA-) CD4+ T cells from blood. These receptors all come from a human donor in good health. CDR3s include the opening cysteine and the closing phenylalanine or tryptophan. A D gene is named only where the DNA matches it firmly. Clone size is stated in some rows and not others, as once, few, many or a class when expanded.

clone size,J gene,V gene,D gene,CDR3 DNA,CDR3 protein
-,TRBJ2-7,TRBV6-6,-,TGTGCCAGCGGTTCGGGTACCTACGAGCAGTACTTC,CASGSGTYEQYF
-,TRBJ2-7,TRBV7-2,-,TGTGCCAGCAGCTTAGAACGACTTGGGGGCTACGAGCAGTACTTC,CASSLERLGGYEQYF
-,TRBJ2-4,TRBV9,-,TGTGCCAGCAGCGTAGGCTGGGGGGGCTGGAACATTCAGTACTTC,CASSVGWGGWNIQYF
-,TRBJ2-2,TRBV5-1,-,TGCGCCAGCAGCATGGACCCTGGGGGCACCGGGGAGCTGTTTTTT,CASSMDPGGTGELFF
-,TRBJ1-5,TRBV6-1,-,TGTGCCAGCAGTGCAAATGCATATCAGCCCCAGCATTTT,CASSANAYQPQHF
-,TRBJ2-7,TRBV7-2,TRBD1,TGTGCCAGCAGCTCTGACAGGGGGTACGAGCAGTACTTC,CASSSDRGYEQYF
-,TRBJ2-7,TRBV10-3,-,TGTGCCATCACCCCCTCCAGCAGCAATCCCTACGAGCAGTACTTC,CAITPSSSNPYEQYF
-,TRBJ2-2,TRBV7-6,TRBD2,TGTGCCAGCAGCTTAAATCCCGGGACTAGAGGCGGGGAGCTGTTTTTT,CASSLNPGTRGGELFF
-,TRBJ2-1,TRBV6-4,-,TGTGCCAGCAGTGACGCGACTCTCCACTACAATGAGCAGTTCTTC,CASSDATLHYNEQFF
once,TRBJ2-2,TRBV10-3,-,TGTGCCATCAGTGAGTCTGAGGCGGGAATAATCGGGGAGCTGTTTTTT,CAISESEAGIIGELFF
-,TRBJ2-7,TRBV6-5,-,TGTGCCAGCAGTTCGGCCGGGACCCTCCACGAGCAGTACTTC,CASSSAGTLHEQYF
-,TRBJ1-2,TRBV14,TRBD1,TGTGCCAGTAGCCAAGAAGGACAGGGTCACTATGGCTACACCTTC,CASSQEGQGHYGYTF
-,TRBJ2-3,TRBV28,TRBD1,TGTGCCAGCAGTAGCGACAGGGTTTTCAGAGAATTCCCCACAGATACGCAGTATTTT,CASSSDRVFREFPTDTQYF
-,TRBJ1-4,TRBV4-1,-,TGCGCCAGCAGCCAAGATTGGGTACTGTTTTTT,CASSQDWVLFF
-,TRBJ1-3,TRBV2,-,TGTGCCAGCAGTTTTGGGCAGCTTAACACCATATATTTT,CASSFGQLNTIYF
-,TRBJ1-1,TRBV19,-,TGTGCCAGTAGTATTTCCAGAGGCACTGAAGCTTTCTTT,CASSISRGTEAFF
-,TRBJ2-7,TRBV30,-,TGTGCCTCCACGGGCCCGCACCAATCCTACGAGCAGTACTTC,CASTGPHQSYEQYF
-,TRBJ2-3,TRBV5-1,-,TGCGCCAGCAGCTTCAACTCCGACACAGATACGCAGTATTTT,CASSFNSDTDTQYF
-,TRBJ2-1,TRBV28,-,TGTGCTGGGGGCGGCAGCGGATACAATGAGCAGTTCTTC,CAGGGSGYNEQFF
-,TRBJ1-2,TRBV28,TRBD1,TGTGCCAGCAGCCCCCCCCGAGGACAGGGGAGCTATGGCTACACCTTC,CASSPPRGQGSYGYTF
-,TRBJ2-2,TRBV27,TRBD2,TGTGCCAGCAGCTTCATAGCGGGAGGATTTGAAGTGGGGACCGGGGAGCTGTTTTTT,CASSFIAGGFEVGTGELFF
few,TRBJ2-3,TRBV27,-,TGTGCCAGCAGTTTATCCGCGACACTTAATACGCAGTATTTT,CASSLSATLNTQYF
-,TRBJ2-7,TRBV10-1,-,TGCGCCAGCAGTGATAGCGCGGCAGGGACCGAGCAGTACTTC,CASSDSAAGTEQYF
-,TRBJ2-7,TRBV10-1,TRBD2,TGCGCCAGCAGTGCCGGGACTAGCGGCTACGAGCAGTACTTC,CASSAGTSGYEQYF
-,TRBJ2-1,TRBV9,-,TGTGCCAGCAGCGTTATGCCCGACAATGAGCAGTTCTTC,CASSVMPDNEQFF